A selection of T cell receptor beta chains follows, all from one sample in a study of patients and donors after allogeneic stem cell transplantation. One entry per CDR3 protein results from TCRdb running MiXCR on the RT-PCR reads. The sample lists around 240,000 distinct CDR3 sequences, roughly 14% occurring once. Sequenced input: blood, either unsorted or a sorted T cell fraction (not recorded which). These receptors originate from a human donor who was either an allogeneic HSCT recipient or a stem cell or donor lymphocyte infusion donor (not recorded which). It is not recorded whose cells these are; they may come from a transplant donor. Both conserved end residues are part of each CDR3. Fields, in order: V gene, clone size, J gene, D gene, CDR3 DNA, CDR3 protein. The D gene is left open where the match is weak. Clone size is stated in some rows and not others, as once, few, many or a class when expanded.

v_call: TRBV6-2/TRBV6-3; clone_size: few; j_call: TRBJ2-7; d_call: TRBD1; cdr3_nt: TGTGCCAGCGAGGGGGCAATGTCCTACGAGCAGTACTTC; cdr3_aa: CASEGAMSYEQYF
v_call: TRBV19; clone_size: NA; j_call: TRBJ2-1; d_call: NA; cdr3_nt: TGTGCCAGCAGAGGGGGGGACAATGAGCAGTTCTTC; cdr3_aa: CASRGGDNEQFF
v_call: TRBV12-3/TRBV12-4; clone_size: NA; j_call: TRBJ2-2; d_call: TRBD2; cdr3_nt: TGTGCCAGCAGTCGCAGACTAGCGTCCACCGGGGAGCTGTTTTTT; cdr3_aa: CASSRRLASTGELFF
v_call: TRBV7-3; clone_size: few; j_call: TRBJ2-3; d_call: NA; cdr3_nt: TGTGCCAGCAGCCAGACGCATACAGATACGCAGTATTTT; cdr3_aa: CASSQTHTDTQYF
v_call: TRBV7-6; clone_size: many; j_call: TRBJ2-7; d_call: NA; cdr3_nt: TGTGCCAGCAGCCCCGGACTAATCTACGAGCAGTACTTC; cdr3_aa: CASSPGLIYEQYF
v_call: TRBV29-1; clone_size: many; j_call: TRBJ1-1; d_call: NA; cdr3_nt: TGCAGCGTTGAAGGACCTACCGAAGCTGAAGCTTTCTTT; cdr3_aa: CSVEGPTEAEAFF
v_call: TRBV5-1; clone_size: NA; j_call: TRBJ1-1; d_call: NA; cdr3_nt: TGCGCCAGCAGCTTGGGTTTGGCAGGGACCACTGAAGCTTTCTTT; cdr3_aa: CASSLGLAGTTEAFF
v_call: TRBV7-8; clone_size: NA; j_call: TRBJ2-5; d_call: TRBD1; cdr3_nt: TGTGCCAGCAGCCCGACGTTGGGCAGGGGGCGCGGGGAGACCCAGTACTTC; cdr3_aa: CASSPTLGRGRGETQYF
v_call: TRBV10-3; clone_size: many; j_call: TRBJ2-4; d_call: NA; cdr3_nt: TGTGCCATCAGCGACCCCGGGATGGGAAACATTCAGTACTTC; cdr3_aa: CAISDPGMGNIQYF
v_call: TRBV20-1; clone_size: NA; j_call: TRBJ1-1; d_call: NA; cdr3_nt: TGCAGTGCTAAAGGTCAGGGAGGGCTGAACACTGAAGCTTTCTTT; cdr3_aa: CSAKGQGGLNTEAFF
v_call: TRBV20-1; clone_size: few; j_call: TRBJ1-2; d_call: NA; cdr3_nt: TGCAGTGCTAGAGATCTCATTGGGGGCTCAAGCTATGGCTACACCTTC; cdr3_aa: CSARDLIGGSSYGYTF
v_call: TRBV29-1; clone_size: few; j_call: TRBJ1-1; d_call: NA; cdr3_nt: TGCAGCGTCATACACGCTTCTGAAGCTTTCTTT; cdr3_aa: CSVIHASEAFF
v_call: TRBV5-1; clone_size: few; j_call: TRBJ1-4; d_call: NA; cdr3_nt: TGCGCCAGCAGCTTGGGTTCGGGCCGCGAGGAAAAACTGTTTTTT; cdr3_aa: CASSLGSGREEKLFF
v_call: TRBV5-1; clone_size: many; j_call: TRBJ2-1; d_call: NA; cdr3_nt: TGCGCCAGCAGCTTGGATACGGGATACTACAATGAGCAGTTCTTC; cdr3_aa: CASSLDTGYYNEQFF
v_call: TRBV28; clone_size: NA; j_call: TRBJ2-7; d_call: NA; cdr3_nt: TGTGCCAGTTTCGGGGACGGTTCCTACGAGCAGTACTTC; cdr3_aa: CASFGDGSYEQYF
v_call: TRBV15; clone_size: NA; j_call: TRBJ2-3; d_call: NA; cdr3_nt: TGTGCCACCAGCAGAGATGGGAATCCGGACACAGATACGCAGTATTTT; cdr3_aa: CATSRDGNPDTDTQYF
v_call: TRBV5-1; clone_size: many; j_call: TRBJ2-7; d_call: NA; cdr3_nt: TGCGCCAGCAGCTTTGACGGGAGTAACGCCTACGAGCAGTACTTC; cdr3_aa: CASSFDGSNAYEQYF
v_call: TRBV27; clone_size: few; j_call: TRBJ2-1; d_call: TRBD1; cdr3_nt: TGTGCCAGCAGGGACAGGGGTAACAATGAGCAGTTCTTC; cdr3_aa: CASRDRGNNEQFF
v_call: TRBV6-2/TRBV6-3; clone_size: few; j_call: TRBJ1-1; d_call: TRBD1; cdr3_nt: TGTGCCAGCAGGCCCACAGGGGTTCCCTGGAACACTGAAGCTTTCTTT; cdr3_aa: CASRPTGVPWNTEAFF
v_call: TRBV5-1; clone_size: many; j_call: TRBJ2-1; d_call: NA; cdr3_nt: TGCGCCAGCAGCTTGGCCCGGAGCAATGAGCAGTTCTTC; cdr3_aa: CASSLARSNEQFF
v_call: TRBV5-1; clone_size: many; j_call: TRBJ2-1; d_call: NA; cdr3_nt: TGCGCCAGCAGCTCGGGACTGAAAGAATACAATGAGCAGTTCTTC; cdr3_aa: CASSSGLKEYNEQFF
v_call: TRBV12-3/TRBV12-4; clone_size: NA; j_call: TRBJ1-2; d_call: NA; cdr3_nt: TGTGCCAGCAGTTCTTCAAGTGACGACTATGGCTACACCTTC; cdr3_aa: CASSSSSDDYGYTF
v_call: TRBV5-8; clone_size: NA; j_call: TRBJ1-1; d_call: NA; cdr3_nt: TGTGCCAGCAGCTTCAAAGGCCAGGAAGCTTTCTTT; cdr3_aa: CASSFKGQEAFF
v_call: TRBV7-6; clone_size: many; j_call: TRBJ2-2; d_call: NA; cdr3_nt: TGTGCCAGCAGCTTAGCTCGTCCACAAAACACCGGGGAGCTGTTTTTT; cdr3_aa: CASSLARPQNTGELFF
v_call: TRBV6-1; clone_size: NA; j_call: TRBJ2-1; d_call: NA; cdr3_nt: TGTGCCAGGCGGGACACCCGATACAATGAGCAGTTCTTC; cdr3_aa: CARRDTRYNEQFF